The present T cell receptor (beta chain) was sequenced within a study of CD8 T cells in ankylosing spondylitis. The CDR3 contains 15 residues. Germline-derived CDR1 and CDR2 are SQVTM and ANQGSEA. V was trimmed by 4 bases and J by 0 bases, leaving 13 bases between them. Whole-study findings and limits: CD8+ disease-linked clones were present at relatively low frequencies in blood. A motif of several highly homologous TCR beta variants was seen as apparently characteristic of ankylosing spondylitis blood. Clones linked to disease were reported to show significant enrichment in matched ankylosing spondylitis synovial fluid.

TCRdb passed the 5' RACE reads through MiXCR, listing each CDR3 protein once. The sample contains more than 650,000 distinct CDR3 sequences, about 11% of which appear only once. In its sample, this clonotype was seen many times. Its antigen remains unknown. J is TRBJ2-1 and V is TRBV29-1; the D is unclear. This clonotype was obtained from a male donor with ankylosing spondylitis. Sequenced input: blood, either unsorted or a sorted T cell fraction (not recorded which). The CDR3 protein is CSVGALLSSYNEQFF. Written as DNA, the CDR3 is TGCAGCGTTGGAGCGTTGCTGAGCTCCTACAATGAGCAGTTCTTC.